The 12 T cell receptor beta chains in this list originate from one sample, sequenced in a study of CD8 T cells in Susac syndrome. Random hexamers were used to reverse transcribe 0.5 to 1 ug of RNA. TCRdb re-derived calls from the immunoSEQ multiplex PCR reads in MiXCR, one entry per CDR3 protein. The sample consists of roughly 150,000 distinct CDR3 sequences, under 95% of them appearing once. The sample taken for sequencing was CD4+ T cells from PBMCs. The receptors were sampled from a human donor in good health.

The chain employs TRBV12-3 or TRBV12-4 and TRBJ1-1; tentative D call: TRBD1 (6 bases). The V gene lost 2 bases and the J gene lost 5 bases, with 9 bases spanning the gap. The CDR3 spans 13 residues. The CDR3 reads CASSLTGWTEAFF. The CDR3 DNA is TGTGCCAGCAGTTTAACAGGGTGGACTGAAGCTTTCTTT.

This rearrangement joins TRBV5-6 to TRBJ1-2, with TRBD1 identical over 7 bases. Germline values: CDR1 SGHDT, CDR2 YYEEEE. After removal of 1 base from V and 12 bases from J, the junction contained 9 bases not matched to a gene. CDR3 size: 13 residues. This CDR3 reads CASSLNRGDVNTF. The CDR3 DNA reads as TGTGCCAGCAGCTTGAACAGGGGCGACGTGAACACCTTC.

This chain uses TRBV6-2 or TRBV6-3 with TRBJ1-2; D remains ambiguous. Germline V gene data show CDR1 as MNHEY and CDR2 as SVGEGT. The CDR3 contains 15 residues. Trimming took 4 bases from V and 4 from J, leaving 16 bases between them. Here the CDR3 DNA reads TGTGCCAGCAGTTCCTCCAAGCCAGGCGTCTATGGCTACACCTTC. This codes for CASSSSKPGVYGYTF.

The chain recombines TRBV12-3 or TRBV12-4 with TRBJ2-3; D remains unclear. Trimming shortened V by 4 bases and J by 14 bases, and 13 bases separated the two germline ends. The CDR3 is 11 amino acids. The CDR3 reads CASSYQSTWYF. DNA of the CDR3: TGTGCCAGCAGTTACCAATCGACATGGTATTTT.

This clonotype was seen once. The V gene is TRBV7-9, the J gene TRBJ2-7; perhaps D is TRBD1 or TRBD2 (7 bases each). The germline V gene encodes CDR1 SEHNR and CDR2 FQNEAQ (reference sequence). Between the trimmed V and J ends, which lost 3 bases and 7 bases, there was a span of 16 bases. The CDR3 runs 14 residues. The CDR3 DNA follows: TGTGCCAGCAGCTTGAGCGGGATCAGGGGGGAGCAGTACTTC. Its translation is CASSLSGIRGEQYF.

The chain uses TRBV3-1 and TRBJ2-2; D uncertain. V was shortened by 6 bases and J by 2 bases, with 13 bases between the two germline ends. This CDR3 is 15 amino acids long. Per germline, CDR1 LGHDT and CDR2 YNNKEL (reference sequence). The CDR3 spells CASRQKGFNTGELFF. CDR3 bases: TGTGCCAGCAGACAAAAGGGATTTAACACCGGGGAGCTGTTTTTT.

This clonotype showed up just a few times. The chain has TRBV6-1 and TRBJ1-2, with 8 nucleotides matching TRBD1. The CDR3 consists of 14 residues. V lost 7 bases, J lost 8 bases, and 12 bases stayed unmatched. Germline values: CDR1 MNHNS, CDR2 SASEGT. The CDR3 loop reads CASKIPSAGGGYTF. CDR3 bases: TGTGCCAGCAAAATCCCATCGGCAGGGGGCGGCTACACCTTC.

This CDR3 is CASSLMRGYEQYF. As DNA, the CDR3 is TGTGCCAGCAGCTTAATGAGGGGCTACGAGCAGTACTTC. The J gene is TRBJ2-7, the V gene TRBV7-9, with D possibly being TRBD1 or TRBD2 (5 bases each). Germline V gene data show CDR1 as SEHNR and CDR2 as FQNEAQ (reference sequence). CDR3 length: 13 residues. Deletions cut 2 bases from V and 3 bases from J, with 8 bases between.

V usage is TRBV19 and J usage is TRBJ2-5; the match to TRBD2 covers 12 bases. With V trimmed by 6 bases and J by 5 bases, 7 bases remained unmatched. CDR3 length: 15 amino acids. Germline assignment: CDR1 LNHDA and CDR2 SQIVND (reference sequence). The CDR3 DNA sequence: TGTGCCAGTAGGAGACTAGCGGGAGATAGGGAGACCCAGTACTTC. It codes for CASRRLAGDRETQYF.

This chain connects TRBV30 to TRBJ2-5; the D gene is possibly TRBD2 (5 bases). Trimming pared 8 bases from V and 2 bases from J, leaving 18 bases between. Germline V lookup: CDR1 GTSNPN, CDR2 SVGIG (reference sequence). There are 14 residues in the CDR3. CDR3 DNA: TGTGCCGGCAGGCTAGCCTCCGGACAAGAGACCCAGTACTTC. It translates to CAGRLASGQETQYF. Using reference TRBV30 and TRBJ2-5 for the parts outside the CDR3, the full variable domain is SQTIHQWPATLVQPVGSPLSLECTVEGTSNPNLYWYRQAAGRGLQLLFYSVGIGQISSEVPQNLSASRPQDRQFILSSKKLLLSDSGFYLCAGRLASGQETQYFGPGTRLLVL.

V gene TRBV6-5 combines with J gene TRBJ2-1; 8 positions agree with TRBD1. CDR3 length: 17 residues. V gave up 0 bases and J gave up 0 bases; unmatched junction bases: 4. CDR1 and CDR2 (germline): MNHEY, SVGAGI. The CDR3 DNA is TGTGCCAGCAGTTACTCCACAGGGGGAAGCTCCTACAATGAGCAGTTCTTC. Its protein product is CASSYSTGGSSYNEQFF.

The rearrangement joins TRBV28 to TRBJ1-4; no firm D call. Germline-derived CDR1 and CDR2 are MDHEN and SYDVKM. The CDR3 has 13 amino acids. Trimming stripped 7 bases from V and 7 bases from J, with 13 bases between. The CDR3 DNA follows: TGTGCCAGCAAGGGCTCCCGGGGTGAAAAACTGTTTTTT. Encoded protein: CASKGSRGEKLFF.